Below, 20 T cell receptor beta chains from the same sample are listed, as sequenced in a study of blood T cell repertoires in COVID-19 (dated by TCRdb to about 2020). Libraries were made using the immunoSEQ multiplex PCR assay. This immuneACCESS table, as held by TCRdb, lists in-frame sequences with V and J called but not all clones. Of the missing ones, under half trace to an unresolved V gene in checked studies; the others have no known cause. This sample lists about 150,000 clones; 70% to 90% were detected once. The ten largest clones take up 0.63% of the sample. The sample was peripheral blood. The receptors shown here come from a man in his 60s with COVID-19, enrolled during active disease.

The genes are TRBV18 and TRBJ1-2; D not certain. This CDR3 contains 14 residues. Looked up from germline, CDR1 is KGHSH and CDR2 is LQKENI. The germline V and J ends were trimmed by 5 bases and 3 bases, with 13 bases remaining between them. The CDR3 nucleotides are TGTGCCAGCTCAACTCAGGAGGGCTACTATGGCTACACCTTC. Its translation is CASSTQEGYYGYTF.

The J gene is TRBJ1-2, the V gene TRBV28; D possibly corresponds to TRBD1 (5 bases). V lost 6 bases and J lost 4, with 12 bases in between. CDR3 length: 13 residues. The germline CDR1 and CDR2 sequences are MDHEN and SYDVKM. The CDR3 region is CASSSLQAYGYTF. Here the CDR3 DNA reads TGTGCCAGCAGCTCTCTACAGGCCTATGGCTACACCTTC.

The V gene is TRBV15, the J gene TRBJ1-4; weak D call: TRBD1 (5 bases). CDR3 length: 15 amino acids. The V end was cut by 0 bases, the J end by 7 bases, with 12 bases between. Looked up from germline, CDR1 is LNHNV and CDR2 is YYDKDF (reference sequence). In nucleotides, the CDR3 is TGTGCCACCAGCAGAGATGGCAGGGATAGTGAAAAACTGTTTTTT. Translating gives CATSRDGRDSEKLFF.

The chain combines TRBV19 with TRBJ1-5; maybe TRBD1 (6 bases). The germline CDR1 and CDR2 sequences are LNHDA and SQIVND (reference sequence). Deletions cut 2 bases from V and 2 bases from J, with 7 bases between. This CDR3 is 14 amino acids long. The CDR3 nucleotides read TGTGCCAGTAGTATATCAGGGGGCAATCAGCCCCAGCATTTT. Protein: CASSISGGNQPQHF.

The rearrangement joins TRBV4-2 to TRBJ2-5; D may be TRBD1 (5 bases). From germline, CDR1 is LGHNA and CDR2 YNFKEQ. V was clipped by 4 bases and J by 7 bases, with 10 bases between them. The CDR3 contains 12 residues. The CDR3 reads CASSLERGTQYF. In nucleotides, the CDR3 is TGTGCCAGCAGCCTGGAAAGGGGGACCCAGTACTTC.

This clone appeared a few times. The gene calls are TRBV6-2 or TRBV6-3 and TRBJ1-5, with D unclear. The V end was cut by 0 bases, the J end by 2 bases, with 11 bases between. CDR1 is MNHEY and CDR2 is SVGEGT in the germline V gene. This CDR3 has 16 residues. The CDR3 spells CASSYSNTRGNQPQHF. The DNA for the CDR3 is TGTGCCAGCAGTTACTCGAACACTCGGGGCAATCAGCCCCAGCATTTT.

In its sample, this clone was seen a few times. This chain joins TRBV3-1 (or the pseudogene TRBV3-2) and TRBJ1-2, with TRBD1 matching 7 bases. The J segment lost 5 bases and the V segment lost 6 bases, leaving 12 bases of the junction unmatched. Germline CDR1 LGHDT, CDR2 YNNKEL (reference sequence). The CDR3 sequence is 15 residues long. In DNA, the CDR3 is TGTGCCAGCAGTACCATTCAGGGGGGAGGTTATGGCTACACCTTC. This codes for CASSTIQGGGYGYTF.

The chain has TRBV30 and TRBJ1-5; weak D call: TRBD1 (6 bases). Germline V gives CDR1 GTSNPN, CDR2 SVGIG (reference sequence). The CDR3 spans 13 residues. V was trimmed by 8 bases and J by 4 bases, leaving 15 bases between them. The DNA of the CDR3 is TGTGCCCGGTCAGCAGGGGCTAATCAGCCCCAGCATTTT. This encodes CARSAGANQPQHF.

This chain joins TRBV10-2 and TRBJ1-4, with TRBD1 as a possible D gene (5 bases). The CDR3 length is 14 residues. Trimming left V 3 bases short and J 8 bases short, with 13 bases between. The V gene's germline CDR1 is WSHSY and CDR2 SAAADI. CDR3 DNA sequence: TGCGCCAGCAGTGAATCGCAGGGCCCAGAAAAACTGTTTTTT. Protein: CASSESQGPEKLFF.

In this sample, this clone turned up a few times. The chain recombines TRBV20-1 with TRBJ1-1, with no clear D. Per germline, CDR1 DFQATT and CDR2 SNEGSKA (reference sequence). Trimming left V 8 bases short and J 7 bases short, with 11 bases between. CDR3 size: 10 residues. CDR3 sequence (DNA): TGCAGTACATTTGAGGATGAAGCTTTCTTT. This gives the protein CSTFEDEAFF.

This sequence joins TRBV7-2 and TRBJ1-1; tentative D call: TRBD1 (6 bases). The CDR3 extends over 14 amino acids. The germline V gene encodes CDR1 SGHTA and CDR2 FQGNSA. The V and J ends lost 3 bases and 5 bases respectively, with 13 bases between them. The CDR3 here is CASSFRDRITEAFF. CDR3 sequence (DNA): TGTGCCAGCAGCTTCCGCGACAGGATAACTGAAGCTTTCTTT.

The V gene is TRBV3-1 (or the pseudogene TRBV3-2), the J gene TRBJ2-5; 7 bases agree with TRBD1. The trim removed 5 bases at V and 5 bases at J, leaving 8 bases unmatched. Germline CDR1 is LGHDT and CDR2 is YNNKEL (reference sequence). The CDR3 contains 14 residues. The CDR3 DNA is TGTGCCAGCAGCACAGGGGTGCAAGGGGAGACCCAGTACTTC. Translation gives CASSTGVQGETQYF.

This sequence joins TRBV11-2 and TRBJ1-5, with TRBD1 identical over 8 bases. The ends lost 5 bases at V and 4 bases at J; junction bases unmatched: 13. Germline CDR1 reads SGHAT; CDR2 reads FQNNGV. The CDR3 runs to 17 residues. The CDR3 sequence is CASSDYRPGQDNQPQHF. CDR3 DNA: TGTGCCAGCAGCGACTACCGGCCGGGACAGGATAATCAGCCCCAGCATTTT.

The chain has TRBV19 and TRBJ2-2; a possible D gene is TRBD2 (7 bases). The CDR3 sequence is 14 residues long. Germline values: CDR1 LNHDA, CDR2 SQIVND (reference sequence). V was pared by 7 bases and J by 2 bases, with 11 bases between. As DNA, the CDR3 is TGTGCCAGTAATAGGGGGGGAAACACCGGGGAGCTGTTTTTT. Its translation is CASNRGGNTGELFF. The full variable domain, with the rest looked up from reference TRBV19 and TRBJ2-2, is DGGITQSPKYLFRKEGQNVTLSCEQNLNHDAMYWYRQDPGQGLRLIYYSQIVNDFQKGDIAEGYSVSREKKESFPLTVTSAQKNPTAFYLCASNRGGNTGELFFGEGSRLTVL.

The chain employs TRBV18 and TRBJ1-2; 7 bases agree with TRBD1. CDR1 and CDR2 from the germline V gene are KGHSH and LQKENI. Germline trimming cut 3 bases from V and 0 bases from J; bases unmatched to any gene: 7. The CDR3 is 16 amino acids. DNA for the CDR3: TGTGCCAGCTCACCTCTTCCAGGGGGAGCTAACTATGGCTACACCTTC. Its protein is CASSPLPGGANYGYTF.

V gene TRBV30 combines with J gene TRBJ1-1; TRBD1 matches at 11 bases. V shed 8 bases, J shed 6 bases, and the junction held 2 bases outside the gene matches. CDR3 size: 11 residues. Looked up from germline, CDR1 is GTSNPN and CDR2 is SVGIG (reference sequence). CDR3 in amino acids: CAKDRGPEAFF. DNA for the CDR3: TGTGCCAAGGACAGGGGGCCTGAAGCTTTCTTT.

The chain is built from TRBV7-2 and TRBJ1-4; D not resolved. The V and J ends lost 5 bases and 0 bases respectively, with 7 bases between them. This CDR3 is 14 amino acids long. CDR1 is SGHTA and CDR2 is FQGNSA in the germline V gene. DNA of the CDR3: TGTGCCAGCAGCCAGACAACAACTAATGAAAAACTGTTTTTT. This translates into CASSQTTTNEKLFF.

CDR3: CASSGLDITGELFF. CDR3 nucleotides: TGTGCCAGCAGTGGACTAGATATCACCGGGGAGCTGTTTTTT. The chain combines TRBV25-1 with TRBJ2-2, with D maybe TRBD2 (6 bases). CDR3 size: 14 residues. Germline values: CDR1 MGHDK, CDR2 SYGVNS. Deletions cut 4 bases from V and 4 bases from J, with 10 bases between.

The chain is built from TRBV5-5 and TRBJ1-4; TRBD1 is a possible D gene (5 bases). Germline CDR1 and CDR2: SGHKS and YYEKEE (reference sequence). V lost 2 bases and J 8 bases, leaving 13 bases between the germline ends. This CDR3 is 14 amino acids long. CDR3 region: CASSFSGGGEKLFF. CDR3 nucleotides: TGTGCCAGCAGCTTTTCTGGGGGAGGAGAAAAACTGTTTTTT. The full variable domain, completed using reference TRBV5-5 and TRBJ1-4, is DAGVTQSPTHLIKTRGQQVTLRCSPISGHKSVSWYQQVLGQGPQFIFQYYEKEERGRGNFPDRFSARQFPNYSSELNVNALLLGDSALYLCASSFSGGGEKLFFGSGTQLSVL.

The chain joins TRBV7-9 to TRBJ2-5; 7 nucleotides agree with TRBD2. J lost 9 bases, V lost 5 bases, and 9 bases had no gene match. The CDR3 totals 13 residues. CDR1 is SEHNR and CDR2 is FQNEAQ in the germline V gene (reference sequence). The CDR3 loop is CASSTGTTWAQYF. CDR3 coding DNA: TGTGCCAGCAGCACTGGGACTACGTGGGCCCAGTACTTC.